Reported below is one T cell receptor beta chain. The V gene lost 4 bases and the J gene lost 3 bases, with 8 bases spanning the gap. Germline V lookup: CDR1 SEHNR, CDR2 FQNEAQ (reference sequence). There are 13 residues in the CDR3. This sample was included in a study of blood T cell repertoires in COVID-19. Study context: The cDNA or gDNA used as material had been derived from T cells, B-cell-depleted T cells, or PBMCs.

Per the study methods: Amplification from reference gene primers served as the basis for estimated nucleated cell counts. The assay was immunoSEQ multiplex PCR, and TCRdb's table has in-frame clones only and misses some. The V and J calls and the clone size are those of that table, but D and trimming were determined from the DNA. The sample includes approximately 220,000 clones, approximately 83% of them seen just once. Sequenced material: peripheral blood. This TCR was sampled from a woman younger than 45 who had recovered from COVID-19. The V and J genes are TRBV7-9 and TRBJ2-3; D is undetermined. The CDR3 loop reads CASSSSSTDTQYF. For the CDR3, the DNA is TGTGCCAGCAGCTCCTCCTCGACAGATACGCAGTATTTT. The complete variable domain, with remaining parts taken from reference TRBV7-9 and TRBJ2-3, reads DTGVSQNPRHKITKRGQNVTFRCDPISEHNRLYWYRQTLGQGPEFLTYFQNEAQLEKSRLLSDRFSAERPKGSFSTLEIQRTEQGDSAMYLCASSSSSTDTQYFGPGTRLTVL.